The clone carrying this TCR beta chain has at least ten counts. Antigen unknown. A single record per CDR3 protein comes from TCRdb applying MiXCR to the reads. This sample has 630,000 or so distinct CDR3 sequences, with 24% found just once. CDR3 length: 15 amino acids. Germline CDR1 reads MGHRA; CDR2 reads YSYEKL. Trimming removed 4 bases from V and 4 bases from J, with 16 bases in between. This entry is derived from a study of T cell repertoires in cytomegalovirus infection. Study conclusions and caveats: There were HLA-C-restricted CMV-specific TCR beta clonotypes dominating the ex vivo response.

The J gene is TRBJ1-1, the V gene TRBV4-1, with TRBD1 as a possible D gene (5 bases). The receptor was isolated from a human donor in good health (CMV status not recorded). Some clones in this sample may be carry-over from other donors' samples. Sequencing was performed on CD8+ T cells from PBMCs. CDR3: CASSPHQGSGTEAFF. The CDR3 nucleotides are TGCGCCAGCAGCCCACACCAGGGTAGCGGCACTGAAGCTTTCTTT.